Listed below are T cell receptor beta chains from one sample, sequenced in a study of blood T cell repertoires in COVID-19. The assay was immunoSEQ multiplex PCR, and TCRdb's table has in-frame clones only and misses some. Here the sample spans approximately 440,000 clones, 90% being singletons. Sequencing used PBMCs or T cells enriched from blood (not recorded which). Receptors were obtained from a man aged 18 to 30 who had recovered from COVID-19. Each CDR3 is given with its conserved first and last residue. Clone size is not always given. Where it is, it says once, few, many or a class for expanded clones.

j_gene: TRBJ2-2
abundance: .
v_gene: TRBV2
CDR3aa: CASTQGSNTGELFF

j_gene: TRBJ1-1
abundance: .
v_gene: TRBV5-1
CDR3aa: CASSLGQTKARDFF

j_gene: TRBJ1-2
abundance: .
v_gene: TRBV7-2
CDR3aa: CASSLAAGGWGYTF

j_gene: TRBJ1-1
abundance: .
v_gene: TRBV7-9
CDR3aa: CASSSTRGDMNTEAFF

j_gene: TRBJ2-2
abundance: .
v_gene: TRBV29-1
CDR3aa: CSVEDPRTVAGELFF

j_gene: TRBJ1-2
abundance: .
v_gene: TRBV7-2
CDR3aa: CASRLDRGGYGYTF

j_gene: TRBJ1-5
abundance: once
v_gene: TRBV7-2
CDR3aa: CASSLDNNQPQHF

j_gene: TRBJ1-1
abundance: .
v_gene: TRBV5-4
CDR3aa: CASSLAEIYTEAFF

j_gene: TRBJ1-5
abundance: .
v_gene: TRBV5-8
CDR3aa: CASSLLQTDSNQPQHF

j_gene: TRBJ1-1
abundance: .
v_gene: TRBV5-6
CDR3aa: CASSLEDRVNTEAFF

j_gene: TRBJ1-2
abundance: .
v_gene: TRBV12-3/TRBV12-4
CDR3aa: CASSARGTNGYTF

j_gene: TRBJ1-4
abundance: .
v_gene: TRBV5-1
CDR3aa: CASSLALASNEKLFF

j_gene: TRBJ2-7
abundance: .
v_gene: TRBV28
CDR3aa: CASRSSGSSYEQYF

j_gene: TRBJ1-1
abundance: .
v_gene: TRBV7-3
CDR3aa: CASSSGGTTEAFF

j_gene: TRBJ1-2
abundance: .
v_gene: TRBV6-6
CDR3aa: CASSYGTDVAYGYTF

j_gene: TRBJ2-3
abundance: .
v_gene: TRBV6-1
CDR3aa: CASSESWTGTASILTDTQYF

j_gene: TRBJ1-2
abundance: .
v_gene: TRBV9
CDR3aa: CASSEETGKAYGYTF

j_gene: TRBJ1-1
abundance: .
v_gene: TRBV6-5
CDR3aa: CASTFGGNTEAFF

j_gene: TRBJ1-2
abundance: .
v_gene: TRBV19
CDR3aa: CASSTTGTGYGYTF

j_gene: TRBJ2-7
abundance: .
v_gene: TRBV28
CDR3aa: CASSAPNEQYF

j_gene: TRBJ1-1
abundance: .
v_gene: TRBV3-1/TRBV3-2
CDR3aa: CASSQLSPGTEGSAFF

j_gene: TRBJ2-3
abundance: .
v_gene: TRBV4-1
CDR3aa: CASSQTGRLTDTQYF

j_gene: TRBJ1-1
abundance: .
v_gene: TRBV7-2
CDR3aa: CASSRRQGRAEAFF

j_gene: TRBJ2-7
abundance: .
v_gene: TRBV28
CDR3aa: CASSLGQTYEQYF

j_gene: TRBJ1-2
abundance: .
v_gene: TRBV12-3/TRBV12-4
CDR3aa: CASSIGGGYGYTF

j_gene: TRBJ1-5
abundance: once
v_gene: TRBV2
CDR3aa: CASSERQGKQPQHF

j_gene: TRBJ1-1
abundance: .
v_gene: TRBV30
CDR3aa: CAWSVGFGDTEAFF

j_gene: TRBJ1-1
abundance: .
v_gene: TRBV12-3/TRBV12-4
CDR3aa: CASARTGGTEAFF

j_gene: TRBJ1-1
abundance: .
v_gene: TRBV5-4
CDR3aa: CASSSYAPGLDTEAFF

j_gene: TRBJ1-4
abundance: once
v_gene: TRBV15
CDR3aa: CATSTGGVGTEKLFF

j_gene: TRBJ2-7
abundance: .
v_gene: TRBV18
CDR3aa: CASSPEVPTRVEQYF

j_gene: TRBJ1-2
abundance: once
v_gene: TRBV7-9
CDR3aa: CASSHDRVGYGYTF

j_gene: TRBJ1-1
abundance: once
v_gene: TRBV5-1
CDR3aa: CASSSSQNLNTEAFF

j_gene: TRBJ1-5
abundance: .
v_gene: TRBV27
CDR3aa: CASSQGTGGGQPQHF

j_gene: TRBJ2-7
abundance: .
v_gene: TRBV5-1
CDR3aa: CASSLGTGAYEQYF

j_gene: TRBJ1-6
abundance: .
v_gene: TRBV27
CDR3aa: CASSAGQGRPLHF

j_gene: TRBJ1-2
abundance: .
v_gene: TRBV11-2
CDR3aa: CASSPWTGVNSNYGYTF

j_gene: TRBJ2-7
abundance: .
v_gene: TRBV5-8
CDR3aa: CASSKDSYEQYF

j_gene: TRBJ2-7
abundance: .
v_gene: TRBV18
CDR3aa: CASSRGTGGEVEQYF

j_gene: TRBJ2-1
abundance: .
v_gene: TRBV28
CDR3aa: CASSLASRGEQFF

j_gene: TRBJ1-5
abundance: .
v_gene: TRBV6-1
CDR3aa: CASSDEKGKPQHF

j_gene: TRBJ1-2
abundance: .
v_gene: TRBV14
CDR3aa: CASSQVGRPIDGYTF

j_gene: TRBJ1-1
abundance: .
v_gene: TRBV27
CDR3aa: CASSFQNRGNTEAFF

j_gene: TRBJ1-2
abundance: .
v_gene: TRBV3-1/TRBV3-2
CDR3aa: CASSPGRGYTF

j_gene: TRBJ2-2
abundance: .
v_gene: TRBV5-4
CDR3aa: CASSLPGLAGPSNTGELFF